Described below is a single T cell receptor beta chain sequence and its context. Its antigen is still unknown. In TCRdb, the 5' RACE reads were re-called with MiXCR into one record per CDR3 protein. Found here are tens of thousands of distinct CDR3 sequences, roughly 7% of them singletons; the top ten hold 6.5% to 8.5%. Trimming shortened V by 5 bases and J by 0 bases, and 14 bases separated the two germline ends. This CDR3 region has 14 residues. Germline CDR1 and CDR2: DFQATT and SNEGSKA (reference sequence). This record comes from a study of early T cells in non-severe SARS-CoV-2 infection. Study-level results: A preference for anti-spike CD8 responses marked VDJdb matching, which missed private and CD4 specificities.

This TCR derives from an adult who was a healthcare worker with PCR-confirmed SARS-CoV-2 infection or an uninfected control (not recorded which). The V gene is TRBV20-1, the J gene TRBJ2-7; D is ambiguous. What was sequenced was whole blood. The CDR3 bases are TGCAGTGCTCCCCGGGCGATAAGCTCCTACGAGCAGTACTTC. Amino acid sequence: CSAPRAISSYEQYF.